This entry is about one TCR beta chain. Its antigen is unidentified. The data derive from a study of Ad26.COV2.S vaccination and SARS-CoV-2 variants. The wider study: Dosing was one shot or two shots 56 days apart.

This table comes from immunoSEQ multiplex PCR, and its TCRdb copy is limited to in-frame clones, with some not included. The table shows about 470,000 clones, with roughly 88% occurring only once. The treatment here: roughly 19 received Ad26.COV2.S at low or high dose, single or two shots; 5 received placebo; per-sample allocation not given. Vaccine and placebo recipients were sampled on day 63 after the first injection. Study outcomes and limitations: Breadth and depth estimates from TCRs may understate total T cell responses.

Trimming removed 5 bases from V and 8 bases from J; junction bases left unmatched: 12. CDR1 is LNHDA and CDR2 is SQIVND in the germline V gene (reference sequence). The CDR3 totals 15 residues. The sequence derives from a person between 18 and 60 years old who received the Ad26.COV2.S COVID-19 vaccine or a placebo. The sample consisted of peripheral blood, taken in a trial of Ad26.COV2.S vaccine versus placebo. The gene calls are TRBV19 and TRBJ2-4; 7 nucleotides match TRBD1. The CDR3 sequence is CASSPRQTGKDIQYF. In DNA, the CDR3 is TGTGCCAGTAGTCCTCGCCAGACAGGGAAGGACATTCAGTACTTC.